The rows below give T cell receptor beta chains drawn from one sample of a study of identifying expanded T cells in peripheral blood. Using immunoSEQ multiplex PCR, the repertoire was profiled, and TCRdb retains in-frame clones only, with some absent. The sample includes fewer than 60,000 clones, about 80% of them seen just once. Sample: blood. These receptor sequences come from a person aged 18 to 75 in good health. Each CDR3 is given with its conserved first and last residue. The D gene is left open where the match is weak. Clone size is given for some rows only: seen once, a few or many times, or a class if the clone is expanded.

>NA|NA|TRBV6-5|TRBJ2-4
CASSSSGWHIQYF
TGTGCCAGCAGTTCGAGCGGGTGGCACATTCAGTACTTC
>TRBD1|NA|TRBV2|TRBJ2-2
CASRGQGTGELFF
TGTGCCAGCAGGGGACAGGGTACCGGGGAGCTGTTTTTT
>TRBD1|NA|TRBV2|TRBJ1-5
CASRGHRGKSNQPQHF
TGTGCCAGCAGGGGACACAGGGGGAAAAGCAATCAGCCCCAGCATTTT
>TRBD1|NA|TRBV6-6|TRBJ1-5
CASSMDRGRQPQHF
TGTGCCAGCAGCATGGACAGGGGAAGACAGCCCCAGCATTTT
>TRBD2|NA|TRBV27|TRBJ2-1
CASSFASGRNREQFF
TGTGCCAGCAGTTTCGCTAGCGGGAGGAACAGGGAGCAGTTCTTC
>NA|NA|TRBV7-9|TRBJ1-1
CASSPFTRTEAFF
TGTGCCAGCAGCCCTTTCACCCGCACTGAAGCTTTCTTT
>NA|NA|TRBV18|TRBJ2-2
CASSPPGAATGELFF
TGTGCCAGCTCACCACCGGGGGCGGCCACCGGGGAGCTGTTTTTT
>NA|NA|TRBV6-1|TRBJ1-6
CASSGLQGLGSPLHF
TGTGCCAGCAGTGGGCTACAGGGCCTAGGGTCACCCCTCCACTTT
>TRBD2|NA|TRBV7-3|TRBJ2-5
CASSGGVQETQYF
TGTGCCAGCAGTGGGGGGGTTCAAGAGACCCAGTACTTC
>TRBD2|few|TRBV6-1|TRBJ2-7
CASRKTSGSYEQYF
TGTGCCAGCAGAAAAACTAGCGGGAGTTACGAGCAGTACTTC
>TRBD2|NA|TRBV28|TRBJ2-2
CASSLSGRSGTGELFF
TGTGCCAGCAGTTTAAGCGGGAGATCGGGGACCGGGGAGCTGTTTTTT
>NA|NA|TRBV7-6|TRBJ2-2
CASSFTRDAGELFF
TGTGCCAGCAGCTTTACGCGGGACGCCGGGGAGCTGTTTTTT
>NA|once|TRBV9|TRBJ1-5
CASSVGSNQPQHF
TGTGCCAGCAGCGTAGGTAGCAATCAGCCCCAGCATTTT
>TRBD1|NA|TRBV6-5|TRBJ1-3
CASSFDRDGNTIYF
TGTGCCAGCAGCTTCGACAGGGATGGAAACACCATATATTTT
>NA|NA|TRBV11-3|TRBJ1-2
CASSSVLGSSYGYTF
TGTGCCAGCAGCTCCGTCCTGGGATCTAGCTATGGCTACACCTTC
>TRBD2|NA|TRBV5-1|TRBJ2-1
CASSPGLAGGLKDEQFF
TGCGCCAGCAGCCCGGGACTAGCGGGGGGCCTCAAAGATGAGCAGTTCTTC
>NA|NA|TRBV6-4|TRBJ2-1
CASSDSAGYNEQFF
TGTGCCAGCAGTGACTCTGCGGGATACAATGAGCAGTTCTTC
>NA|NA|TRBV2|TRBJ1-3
CASSETAGPWMFSGNTIYF
TGTGCCAGCAGTGAAACGGCAGGGCCCTGGATGTTCTCTGGAAACACCATATATTTT
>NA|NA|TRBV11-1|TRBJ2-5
CASSPYTRSGARETQYF
TGTGCCAGCAGCCCCTACACCCGGTCAGGGGCGCGGGAGACCCAGTACTTC
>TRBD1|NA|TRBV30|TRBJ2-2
CACSRQGAIPGELFF
TGTGCCTGCAGTAGACAGGGGGCTATTCCGGGGGAGCTGTTTTTT
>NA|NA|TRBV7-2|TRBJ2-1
CASSLQLDSYNEQFF
TGTGCCAGCAGCTTACAATTGGACTCCTACAATGAGCAGTTCTTC
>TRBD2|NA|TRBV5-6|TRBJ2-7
CASSYGTSVVVQGQYF
TGTGCCAGCAGCTATGGGACTAGCGTGGTGGTTCAGGGGCAGTACTTC
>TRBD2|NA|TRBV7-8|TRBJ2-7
CASSSPSGTRHF
TGTGCCAGCAGCTCCCCGTCCGGGACTAGACACTTC
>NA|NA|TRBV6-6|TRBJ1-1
CASSARSGEAFF
TGTGCCAGCAGTGCACGCTCCGGGGAAGCTTTCTTT